This T cell receptor (beta chain) was sequenced in a study of blood T cell repertoires in COVID-19. Overall study context: The study drew acute and convalescent COVID-19 samples from the United States, Italy and Spain.

The repertoire was sequenced with immunoSEQ multiplex PCR; TCRdb's copy has only in-frame clones and lacks some. In the table there are roughly 300,000 clones, about 85% of which are singletons. Enrollees, roughly 18 to 95 years old, lived in approximately 25 US areas. Participant-reported clinical history was the basis for cohort assignment. The sequence was collected from a woman aged 25 to 45 who had recovered from COVID-19. Sequencing input: PBMCs or T cells enriched from blood (not recorded which).

The CDR3 is CASSRGGRTYEQYF. DNA for the CDR3: TGTGCCAGCAGCCGCGGGGGACGGACCTACGAGCAGTACTTC. The chain recombines TRBV7-9 with TRBJ2-7; 7 positions match TRBD2. Per the germline V gene, CDR1 is SEHNR and CDR2 is FQNEAQ (reference sequence). This CDR3 is built from 14 residues. After removal of 5 bases from V and 2 bases from J, the junction contained 6 bases not matched to a gene.